Listed here is a single T cell receptor beta chain. The target antigen is unknown. These data belong to a study of response to subunit inactivated influenza vaccine. Each CDR3 protein is one row after TCRdb ran MiXCR on the RT-PCR reads. The sample contains 300,000 to 350,000 distinct CDR3 sequences, roughly a fifth of which appear only once. CDR1 and CDR2 from the germline V gene are SNHLY and FYNNEI. This CDR3 has 15 residues. After removal of 3 bases from V and 4 bases from J, the junction contained 6 bases not matched to a gene. Study conclusions and caveats: The authors suggested that every seasonal influenza vaccination recruits few new T cells.

This sample comprised PBMCs from blood, obtained approximately 22 months after vaccination. The TCR originated in a man aged 50 to 69 who received an inactivated influenza vaccine. The chain joins TRBV2 to TRBJ2-1; TRBD2 matches at 7 bases. The CDR3 bases are TGTGCCAGCAGTGAGGGGTCTAGCGGATACAATGAGCAGTTCTTC. Its translation: CASSEGSSGYNEQFF.